Presented here are 9 T cell receptor beta chains from one specimen sequenced in a study of shared clonotypes between healthy human individuals. TCRdb keeps only in-frame clones here, not all; method: immunoSEQ multiplex PCR. The data show 1,100,000 or so clones, approximately 80% seen once. Sequencing was carried out using memory CD4+ T cells from PBMCs. Specified subset: CD45RA-negative fraction. These receptors were taken from a young man in good health. Some clones in this sample may be carry-over from other donors' samples.

The chain uses TRBV7-2 and TRBJ2-7; 9 bases are a match to TRBD2. CDR3 length: 14 residues. Germline V gene data show CDR1 as SGHTA and CDR2 as FQGNSA. The V gene end was trimmed by 6 bases and the J gene end by 7 bases; junction bases not matched to a gene: 10. The DNA of the CDR3 is TGTGCCAGCAGGAGAGCGGGAGGCCTCTGGGAGCAGTACTTC. Its protein is CASRRAGGLWEQYF. The full variable domain, with the rest looked up from reference TRBV7-2 and TRBJ2-7, is GAGVSQSPSNKVTEKGKDVELRCDPISGHTALYWYRQSLGQGLEFLIYFQGNSAPDKSGLPSDRFSAERTGGSVSTLTIQRTQQEDSAVYLCASRRAGGLWEQYFGPGTRLTVT.

The CDR3 DNA is TGCGCCAGCAGTCAACTAACCACAGGTCTTAATGAAAAACTGTTTTTT. This codes for CASSQLTTGLNEKLFF. V is TRBV5-1 and J is TRBJ1-4; maybe TRBD1 (5 bases). The germline gives CDR1 SGHRS, CDR2 YFSETQ. The CDR3 totals 16 residues. Trimming shortened V by 5 bases and J by 4 bases, and 18 bases separated the two germline ends.

The rearrangement links TRBV7-3 to TRBJ1-3; D is possibly TRBD1 (5 bases). There are 15 residues in the CDR3. Deletions cut 5 bases from V and 4 bases from J, with 15 bases between. Germline V lookup: CDR1 SGHTA, CDR2 FQGTGA. The CDR3 nucleotides are TGTGCCAGCAGCCCTGGGGGTACGTTCGGAAACACCATATATTTT. Translating gives CASSPGGTFGNTIYF.

This clone came up a few times. CDR3 residues: CASSQVDNEQFF. For the CDR3, the DNA is TGCGCCAGCAGCCAAGTCGACAATGAGCAGTTCTTC. The chain uses TRBV4-3 and TRBJ2-1; D not resolved. The V end was cut by 1 base, the J end by 5 bases, with 3 bases between. The CDR3 has 12 residues. Looked up from germline, CDR1 is LGHNA and CDR2 is YSLEER.

The rearrangement uses TRBV7-8 and TRBJ2-7; the D gene could be TRBD1 or TRBD2 (5 bases each). CDR1 and CDR2 (germline): SGHVS, FQNEAQ. The CDR3 length is 15 residues. V gave up 6 bases and J gave up 6 bases, with 21 bases separating them. Here the CDR3 reads CASSDRDGAPFEQYF. The CDR3 DNA reads as TGTGCCAGCAGTGACCGGGACGGGGCCCCGTTCGAGCAGTACTTC.

With regard to this clone: The sample contains more than one DNA sequence encoding this CDR3. This rearrangement joins TRBV18 to TRBJ2-1; D call uncertain. Trimming left V 6 bases short and J 8 bases short, with 11 bases between. CDR1 is KGHSH and CDR2 is LQKENI in the germline V gene. The CDR3 totals 12 residues. In nucleotides, the CDR3 is TGTGCCAGCTCCCCGTCTGGCGATGAGCAGTTCTTC. It yields the protein CASSPSGDEQFF.

In its sample, this clone was seen a few times. The chain couples TRBV14 to TRBJ1-4; 7 bases fit TRBD1. Germline CDR1 is SGHDN and CDR2 is FVKESK. V lost 2 bases, J lost 10 bases, and 7 bases stayed unmatched. The CDR3 loop spans 14 amino acids. The CDR3: CASSQNRGKGKLFF. DNA of the CDR3: TGTGCCAGCAGCCAAAACAGGGGAAAGGGAAAACTGTTTTTT. Together with reference TRBV14 and TRBJ1-4, the CDR3 gives the full variable domain: EAGVTQFPSHSVIEKGQTVTLRCDPISGHDNLYWYRRVMGKEIKFLLHFVKESKQDESGMPNNRFLAERTGGTYSTLKVQPAELEDSGVYFCASSQNRGKGKLFFGSGTQLSVL.

The chain couples TRBV5-4 to TRBJ1-2; 9 bases align to TRBD1. The germline V gene has CDR1 SGHNT and CDR2 YYREEE (reference sequence). CDR3 length equals 13 residues. V gave up 3 bases and J gave up 5 bases; unmatched junction bases: 2. CDR3 amino acids: CASSSDRGYGYTF. The DNA for the CDR3 is TGTGCCAGCAGCTCGGACAGGGGATATGGCTACACCTTC.

This chain links TRBV7-2 with TRBJ2-1, with 9 bases aligning to TRBD1. The germline CDR1 and CDR2 sequences are SGHTA and FQGNSA. V lost 6 bases, J lost 0 bases, and 6 bases stayed unmatched. The CDR3 is 16 amino acids. CDR3 amino acids: CASRSGTGSSYNEQFF. The CDR3 DNA follows: TGTGCCAGCAGGTCCGGGACAGGGAGCTCCTACAATGAGCAGTTCTTC.